Below are 27 T cell receptor beta chains sequenced from a single sample in a study of T-cell reconstitution after alpha-beta-depleted transplantation in children. Preparing the TCRbeta library involved the use of unique molecular identifiers. TCRdb processed the PCR reads anew with MiXCR; each CDR3 protein has one entry. The table has fewer than 750,000 distinct CDR3 sequences, approximately 22% seen once. The specimen comprised PBMCs, mostly from graft donor cells, sampled 360 days after TCRalphabeta/CD19-depleted stem cell transplant. Every receptor here comes from a boy younger than two who had a stem cell transplant for acute myeloid leukemia, so the T cells may come from the graft donor.

CDR3 amino acids: CASRGPLSEQYV. The CDR3 DNA sequence: TGTGCCAGCAGGGGACCCTTATCCGAGCAGTACGTC. The chain links TRBV6-5 to TRBJ2-7; D could derive from TRBD1 or TRBD2 (5 bases each). Germline V CDR1 and CDR2: MNHEY, SVGAGI. The CDR3 extends over 12 amino acids. The V end lost 6 bases, the J end lost 6 bases, and 12 bases lay between the germline ends.

The rearrangement uses TRBV12-3 or TRBV12-4 and TRBJ1-4; D remains unclear. The CDR3 runs 11 residues. V gave up 5 bases and J gave up 12 bases, with 10 bases separating them. In DNA form, the CDR3 reads TGTGCCAGCAGTCGACTTGGCGAACTGTTTTTT. Translation: CASSRLGELFF.

CDR3 coding DNA: TGTGCCAGCAGCTTCTTACTCGACAGGGACACCGGGGAGCTGTTTTTT. This encodes CASSFLLDRDTGELFF. The rearrangement joins TRBV7-9 to TRBJ2-2; 7 nucleotides agree with TRBD1. The CDR3 runs 16 residues. The junction had 7 bases not matched to a gene; V was cut back by 3 bases and J by 3 bases. Germline lookup yields CDR1 SEHNR and CDR2 FQNEAQ (reference sequence). Based on the CDR3 plus reference TRBV7-9 and TRBJ2-2, the full variable domain is DTGVSQNPRHKITKRGQNVTFRCDPISEHNRLYWYRQTLGQGPEFLTYFQNEAQLEKSRLLSDRFSAERPKGSFSTLEIQRTEQGDSAMYLCASSFLLDRDTGELFFGEGSRLTVL.

There are many counts of this clonotype. V and J are TRBV11-3 and TRBJ2-2; D possibly uses TRBD1 or TRBD2 (5 bases each). The CDR3 is made up of 14 amino acids. The V gene lost 4 bases and the J gene lost 4 bases, with 10 bases spanning the gap. Looked up from germline, CDR1 is SGHNT and CDR2 is YENEEA. As DNA, the CDR3 is TGTGCCAGCAGCTCGGGACGAGTCACCGGGGAGCTGTTTTTT. Translated, it gives CASSSGRVTGELFF.

This rearrangement joins TRBV12-3 or TRBV12-4 to TRBJ2-5, with TRBD1 matching 8 bases. The CDR3 has 16 amino acids. The junction had 12 bases not matched to a gene; V was cut back by 6 bases and J by 3 bases. In DNA form, the CDR3 reads TGTGCCAGCAGCCCAGCCGACAGGGGAAGGGAAGAGACCCAGTACTTC. Protein product: CASSPADRGREETQYF.

This clonotype was counted only a few times. This CDR3 reads CSATQGQEVGSPLHF. The CDR3 nucleotides read TGCAGTGCTACCCAGGGGCAGGAGGTGGGGTCACCCCTCCACTTT. The V and J genes are TRBV20-1 and TRBJ1-6; D is possibly TRBD1 (6 bases). Between the trimmed V and J ends, which lost 4 bases and 10 bases, there was a span of 20 bases. CDR1 is DFQATT, CDR2 SNEGSKA, per germline (reference sequence). The CDR3 is 15 residues long.

This clonotype was seen many times. The genes are TRBV20-1 and TRBJ2-3, with D uncertain. The germline V gene has CDR1 DFQATT and CDR2 SNEGSKA (reference sequence). The V gene lost 1 base and the J gene lost 4 bases, with 12 bases spanning the gap. The CDR3 is made up of 14 amino acids. The CDR3 DNA reads as TGCAGTGCTAGAGCATGGGATAAGGCAGATACGCAGTATTTT. Translated, it gives CSARAWDKADTQYF.

This clonotype was recorded at least ten times. The chain recombines TRBV15 with TRBJ1-1; 12 nucleotides line up with TRBD1. CDR1 is LNHNV and CDR2 is YYDKDF in the germline V gene (reference sequence). J was trimmed by 7 bases and V by 1 base; bases with no gene match: 7. The CDR3 has 16 residues. CDR3 coding DNA: TGTGCCACCAGCAGAGCGGGGACAGGGGGCAATCTTGAAGCTTTCTTT. Translation gives CATSRAGTGGNLEAFF.

This clonotype occurred many times. V and J are TRBV12-3 or TRBV12-4 and TRBJ1-2; TRBD1 is a possible D gene (5 bases). This CDR3 is built from 15 residues. V shed 3 bases and J shed 3 bases, with 14 bases lying between them. CDR3 bases: TGTGCCAGCAGTTTCGGGTCCCTAGGGGACTATGGCTACACCTTC. Translating it yields CASSFGSLGDYGYTF.

This clonotype was recorded many times. V usage is TRBV5-1 and J usage is TRBJ2-5; 10 bases match TRBD2. V trimming: 5 bases; J trimming: 1 base; junction bases outside the gene matches: 5. CDR3 length: 15 amino acids. CDR1 and CDR2 (germline): SGHRS, YFSETQ. In DNA, the CDR3 is TGCGCCAGCAGGTCAACTAGCGGGGCCCAAGAGACCCAGTACTTC. It specifies CASRSTSGAQETQYF.

The chain employs TRBV2 and TRBJ2-1; D gene uncertain. V was trimmed by 10 bases and J by 5 bases, leaving 12 bases between them. CDR3 length: 12 residues. The germline V gene has CDR1 SNHLY and CDR2 FYNNEI. This CDR3 reads CATTKSNNEQFF. The CDR3 DNA reads as TGTGCCACCACGAAAAGTAACAATGAGCAGTTCTTC.

The rearrangement links TRBV5-1 to TRBJ1-4; D perhaps matches TRBD1 (6 bases). The ends were cut back, 0 bases at V and 11 bases at J, with 8 bases in the middle. Germline V gene data show CDR1 as SGHRS and CDR2 as YFSETQ. The CDR3 is made up of 12 amino acids. CDR3 sequence (DNA): TGCGCCAGCAGCTTGGAAGGGGGGAAACTGTTTTTT. The encoded protein is CASSLEGGKLFF.

For the CDR3, the DNA is TGCAGTGCTAGAGAAGAACCGACTAGGGTGGAGACCCAGTACTTC. It encodes CSAREEPTRVETQYF. V is TRBV20-1 and J is TRBJ2-5; TRBD2 is a possible D gene (6 bases). The CDR3 has 15 residues. The germline CDR1 and CDR2 sequences are DFQATT and SNEGSKA (reference sequence). Trimming pared 0 bases from V and 5 bases from J, leaving 16 bases between.

This clonotype was picked up many times. The CDR3 spells CASSSPNMGRLNGELFF. The CDR3 DNA is TGTGCCAGCAGCTCCCCAAATATGGGACGATTAAACGGGGAGCTGTTTTTT. The chain couples TRBV7-9 to TRBJ2-2; D may correspond to TRBD1 or TRBD2 (5 bases each). Germline V gene lookup returns CDR1 SEHNR and CDR2 FQNEAQ (reference sequence). This CDR3 is built from 17 residues. V was clipped by 4 bases and J by 7 bases, with 22 bases between them.

This clonotype was found many times. V usage is TRBV20-1 and J usage is TRBJ2-3; tentatively, D is TRBD2 (6 bases). This CDR3 spans 13 amino acids. Trimming left V 1 base short and J 3 bases short, with 8 bases between. Germline loops: CDR1 DFQATT, CDR2 SNEGSKA (reference sequence). The DNA for the CDR3 is TGCAGTGCTAGAGCTAGCGAGACAGATACGCAGTATTTT. This translates into CSARASETDTQYF.

There are many counts of this clonotype. V and J are TRBV29-1 and TRBJ2-6; D is possibly TRBD1 (5 bases). CDR3 size: 17 residues. Looked up from germline, CDR1 is SQVTM and CDR2 is ANQGSEA. The germline V and J ends were trimmed by 4 bases and 0 bases, with 16 bases remaining between them. CDR3 DNA: TGCAGCGTTGGTAAGGGGCAGGCTACCTCTGGGGCCAACGTCCTGACTTTC. The encoded protein is CSVGKGQATSGANVLTF. Filled out from reference TRBV29-1 and TRBJ2-6, the complete variable domain reads SAVISQKPSRDICQRGTSLTIQCQVDSQVTMMFWYRQQPGQSLTLIATANQGSEATYESGFVIDKFPISRPNLTFSTLTVSNMSPEDSSIYLCSVGKGQATSGANVLTFGAGSRLTVL.

This rearrangement joins TRBV20-1 to TRBJ2-3; D is unresolved. This CDR3 has 13 residues. Germline CDR1 and CDR2: DFQATT and SNEGSKA (reference sequence). The CDR3 DNA sequence: TGCACCTTAGAGATACTGAGCACAGATACGCAGTATTTT. Encoded protein: CTLEILSTDTQYF.

This clonotype was recorded many times. Sequence at one end of the junction differs from germline and may be a read error. The chain uses TRBV10-2 and TRBJ2-1, with D unclear. CDR3 length equals 18 residues. Per the germline V gene, CDR1 is WSHSY and CDR2 is SAAADI. The CDR3 DNA reads TGCGCCAGCAGTCAGTCCTATGGAGCCCTCAACCTATACAATGAGCAGTTCTTC. This translates into CASSQSYGALNLYNEQFF.

This clonotype is a singleton in its sample. This chain uses TRBV11-2 with TRBJ2-3, with D perhaps TRBD2 (6 bases). The CDR3 is made up of 19 amino acids. V was clipped by 0 bases and J by 0 bases, with 19 bases between them. Germline CDR1 is SGHAT and CDR2 is FQNNGV. CDR3 nucleotide sequence: TGTGCCAGCAGCTTAGACGGTTGGGGGGACCGAGCTAGCACAGATACGCAGTATTTT. Amino acids: CASSLDGWGDRASTDTQYF.

This rearrangement joins TRBV20-1 to TRBJ2-5; 10 nucleotides agree with TRBD2. With 5 bases clipped from V and 3 bases from J, the junction kept 6 bases outside the gene matches. Germline-derived CDR1 and CDR2 are DFQATT and SNEGSKA (reference sequence). This CDR3 is 14 amino acids long. The CDR3 here is CSAPLAGSKETQYF. In DNA form, the CDR3 reads TGCAGTGCTCCACTAGCGGGGAGCAAAGAGACCCAGTACTTC.

This clonotype was counted many times. This chain uses TRBV5-5 with TRBJ2-3; tentatively, D is TRBD1 (6 bases). The CDR3 has 16 residues. Germline CDR1 is SGHKS and CDR2 is YYEKEE (reference sequence). V was cut by 2 bases and J by 2 bases, with 15 bases left in between. In DNA form, the CDR3 reads TGTGCCAGCAGCTTCATCCCGGGACACGACACAGATACGCAGTATTTT. It specifies CASSFIPGHDTDTQYF.

This clonotype was recorded many times. The chain uses TRBV11-2 and TRBJ2-5, with D maybe TRBD2 (6 bases). Germline V gene lookup returns CDR1 SGHAT and CDR2 FQNNGV. This CDR3 region has 13 residues. V shed 6 bases and J shed 5 bases, with 13 bases lying between them. DNA for the CDR3: TGTGCCAGCAGACTCGGCCGGGGGGAGACCCAGTACTTC. Translating it yields CASRLGRGETQYF.

The CDR3 loop reads CASSLHRAPKETQYF. The CDR3 region has the DNA TGTGCCAGCAGCTTACACAGGGCCCCAAAAGAGACCCAGTACTTC. The V gene is TRBV7-9, the J gene TRBJ2-5, with a tentative D call TRBD1 (6 bases). The length of the CDR3 is 15 residues. Germline V gene lookup returns CDR1 SEHNR and CDR2 FQNEAQ (reference sequence). The V and J ends lost 2 bases and 3 bases respectively, with 13 bases between them.

The rearrangement joins TRBV3-1 to TRBJ2-7; D unclear. Trimming left V 4 bases short and J 5 bases short, with 12 bases between. Germline V lookup: CDR1 LGHDT, CDR2 YNNKEL (reference sequence). The length of the CDR3 is 13 residues. As DNA, the CDR3 is TGTGCCAGCAGCCCCTACACGTACGACGAGCAGTACTTC. This encodes CASSPYTYDEQYF.

This rearrangement joins TRBV7-2 to TRBJ2-3; no firm D call. CDR3 length equals 13 residues. V shed 6 bases and J shed 6 bases, with 13 bases lying between them. CDR1 SGHTA and CDR2 FQGNSA come from the germline V gene. Here the CDR3 reads CASRYASADTQYF. The CDR3 DNA reads as TGTGCCAGCAGATATGCTTCTGCGGATACGCAGTATTTT.

This chain connects TRBV20-1 to TRBJ2-5; a weak D match, TRBD1 (5 bases). V gave up 1 base and J gave up 1 base, with 16 bases separating them. CDR1 is DFQATT and CDR2 is SNEGSKA in the germline V gene (reference sequence). This CDR3 is built from 16 residues. DNA of the CDR3: TGCAGTGCTAGAGTACGGATGATGACAGTCCAAGAGACCCAGTACTTC. Translation: CSARVRMMTVQETQYF.

V and J are TRBV12-3 or TRBV12-4 and TRBJ2-7, with 8 bases that match TRBD1. The CDR3 covers 15 residues. V trimming: 6 bases; J trimming: 4 bases; junction bases outside the gene matches: 11. The CDR3 region has the DNA TGTGCCAGCAGGCCTTCAGGGGGCATTCTATACGAGCAGTACTTC. Translating it yields CASRPSGGILYEQYF.